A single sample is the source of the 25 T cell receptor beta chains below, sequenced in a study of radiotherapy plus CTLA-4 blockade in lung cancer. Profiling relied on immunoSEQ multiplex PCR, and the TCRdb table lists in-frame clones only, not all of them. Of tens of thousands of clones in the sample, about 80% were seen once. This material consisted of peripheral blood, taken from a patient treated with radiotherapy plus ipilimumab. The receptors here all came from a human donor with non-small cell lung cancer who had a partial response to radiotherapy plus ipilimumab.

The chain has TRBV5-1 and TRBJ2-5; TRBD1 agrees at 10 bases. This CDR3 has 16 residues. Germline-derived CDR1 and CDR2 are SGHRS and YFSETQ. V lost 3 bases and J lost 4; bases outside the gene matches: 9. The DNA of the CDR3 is TGCGCCAGCAGCTCGAATTCTGGACAGGGGGGAGAGACCCAGTACTTC. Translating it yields CASSSNSGQGGETQYF. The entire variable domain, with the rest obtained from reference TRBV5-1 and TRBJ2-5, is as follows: KAGVTQTPRYLIKTRGQQVTLSCSPISGHRSVSWYQQTPGQGLQFLFEYFSETQRNKGNFPGRFSGRQFSNSRSEMNVSTLELGDSALYLCASSSNSGQGGETQYFGPGTRLLVL.

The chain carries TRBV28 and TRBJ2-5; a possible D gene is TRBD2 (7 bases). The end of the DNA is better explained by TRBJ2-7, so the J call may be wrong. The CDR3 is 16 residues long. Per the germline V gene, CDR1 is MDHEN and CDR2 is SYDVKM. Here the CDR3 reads CASSLSSSGGDNEQYF. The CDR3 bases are TGTGCCAGCAGTTTGTCTTCTAGCGGCGGGGACAACGAGCAGTACTTC.

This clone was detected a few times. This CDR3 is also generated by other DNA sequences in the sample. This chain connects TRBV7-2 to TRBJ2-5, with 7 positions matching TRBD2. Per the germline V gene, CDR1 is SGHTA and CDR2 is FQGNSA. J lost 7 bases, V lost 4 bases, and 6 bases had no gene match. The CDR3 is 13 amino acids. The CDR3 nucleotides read TGTGCCAGCAGCTCGGGACCGGGGGGGACCCAGTACTTC. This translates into CASSSGPGGTQYF.

The CDR3 sequence: CASSLSDTRRGNQPQHF. Written as DNA, the CDR3 is TGTGCCAGCAGCTTGTCGGACACCCGACGGGGCAATCAGCCCCAGCATTTT. The chain links TRBV5-6 to TRBJ1-5; D possibly corresponds to TRBD1 (5 bases). V was trimmed by 1 base and J by 2 bases, leaving 16 bases between them. The germline CDR1 and CDR2 sequences are SGHDT and YYEEEE. CDR3 length equals 17 residues. The entire variable domain, with the rest obtained from reference TRBV5-6 and TRBJ1-5, is as follows: DAGVTQSPTHLIKTRGQQVTLRCSPKSGHDTVSWYQQALGQGPQFIFQYYEEEERQRGNFPDRFSGHQFPNYSSELNVNALLLGDSALYLCASSLSDTRRGNQPQHFGDGTRLSIL.

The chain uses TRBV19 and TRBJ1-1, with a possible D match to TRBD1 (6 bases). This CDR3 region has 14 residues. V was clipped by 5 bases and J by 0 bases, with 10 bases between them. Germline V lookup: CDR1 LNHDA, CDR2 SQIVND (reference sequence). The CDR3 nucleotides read TGTGCCAGTAGTTCTACAGGGTTGAACACTGAAGCTTTCTTT. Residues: CASSSTGLNTEAFF.

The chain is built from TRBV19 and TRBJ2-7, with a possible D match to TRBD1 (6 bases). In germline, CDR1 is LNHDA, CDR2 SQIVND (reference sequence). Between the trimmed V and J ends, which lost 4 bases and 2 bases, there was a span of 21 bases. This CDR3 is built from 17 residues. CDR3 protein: CASSTKSGQTTTYEQYF. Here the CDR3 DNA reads TGTGCCAGTAGTACGAAATCAGGACAGACAACCACCTACGAGCAGTACTTC.

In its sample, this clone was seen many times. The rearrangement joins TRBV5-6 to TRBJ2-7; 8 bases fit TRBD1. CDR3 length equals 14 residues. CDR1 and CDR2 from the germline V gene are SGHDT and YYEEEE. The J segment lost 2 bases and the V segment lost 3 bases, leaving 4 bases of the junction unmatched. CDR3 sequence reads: CASSSQGAAYEQYF. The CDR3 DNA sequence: TGTGCCAGCAGCTCCCAGGGGGCCGCCTACGAGCAGTACTTC.

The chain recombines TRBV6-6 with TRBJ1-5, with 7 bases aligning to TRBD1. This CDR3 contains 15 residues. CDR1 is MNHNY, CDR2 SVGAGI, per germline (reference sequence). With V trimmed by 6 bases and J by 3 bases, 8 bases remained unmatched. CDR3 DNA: TGTGCCAGCAGCCGAATAACAGGGGACAATCAGCCCCAGCATTTT. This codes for CASSRITGDNQPQHF.

In DNA form, the CDR3 reads TGTGCCAGCAGCTTGACCGGGACAGGGCGCCAGGAGCAGTACTTC. It is translated as CASSLTGTGRQEQYF. V and J are TRBV7-9 and TRBJ2-7; TRBD1 matches at 9 bases. The length of the CDR3 is 15 residues. V was pared by 3 bases and J by 7 bases, with 10 bases of the junction left unmatched. Per the germline V gene, CDR1 is SEHNR and CDR2 is FQNEAQ (reference sequence).

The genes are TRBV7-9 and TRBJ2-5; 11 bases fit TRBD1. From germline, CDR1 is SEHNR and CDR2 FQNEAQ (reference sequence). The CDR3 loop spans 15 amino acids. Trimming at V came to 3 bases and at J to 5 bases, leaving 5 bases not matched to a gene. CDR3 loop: CASSFGQGAGETQYF. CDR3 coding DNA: TGTGCCAGCAGCTTTGGACAGGGGGCTGGGGAGACCCAGTACTTC.

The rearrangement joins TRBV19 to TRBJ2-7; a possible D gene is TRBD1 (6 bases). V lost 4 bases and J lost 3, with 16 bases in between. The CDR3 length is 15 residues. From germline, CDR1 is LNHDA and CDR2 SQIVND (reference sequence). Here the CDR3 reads CASSKGLDRHYEQYF. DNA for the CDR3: TGTGCCAGTAGTAAGGGATTGGACAGACACTACGAGCAGTACTTC.

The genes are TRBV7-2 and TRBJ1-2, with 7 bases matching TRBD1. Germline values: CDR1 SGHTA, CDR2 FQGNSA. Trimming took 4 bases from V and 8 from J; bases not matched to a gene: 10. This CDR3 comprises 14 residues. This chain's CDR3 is CASSYDRAVQGYTF. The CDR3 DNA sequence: TGTGCCAGCAGCTACGACAGGGCTGTGCAGGGCTACACCTTC.

The CDR3 DNA sequence: TGTGCCAGCAGTCAGGGGCTAAGCACAGATACGCAGTATTTT. Residues: CASSQGLSTDTQYF. The chain carries TRBV6-5 and TRBJ2-3; maybe TRBD1 (6 bases). V lost 5 bases to trimming and J lost 0 bases, with 9 bases between them. The CDR3 has 14 residues. Germline CDR1 reads MNHEY; CDR2 reads SVGAGI.

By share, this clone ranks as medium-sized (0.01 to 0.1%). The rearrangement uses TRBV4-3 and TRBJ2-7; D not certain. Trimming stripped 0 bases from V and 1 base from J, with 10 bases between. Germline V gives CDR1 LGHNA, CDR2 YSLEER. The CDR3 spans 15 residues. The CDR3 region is CASSQDEEPSYEQYF. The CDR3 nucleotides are TGCGCCAGCAGCCAAGATGAGGAACCGTCCTACGAGCAGTACTTC.

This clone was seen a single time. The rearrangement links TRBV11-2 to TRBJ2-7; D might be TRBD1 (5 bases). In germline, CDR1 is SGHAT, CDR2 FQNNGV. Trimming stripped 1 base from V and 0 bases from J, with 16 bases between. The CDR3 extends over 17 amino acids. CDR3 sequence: CASSLVDSRVYSYEQYF. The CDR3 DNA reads TGTGCCAGCAGCTTAGTAGACAGCCGCGTTTACTCCTACGAGCAGTACTTC.

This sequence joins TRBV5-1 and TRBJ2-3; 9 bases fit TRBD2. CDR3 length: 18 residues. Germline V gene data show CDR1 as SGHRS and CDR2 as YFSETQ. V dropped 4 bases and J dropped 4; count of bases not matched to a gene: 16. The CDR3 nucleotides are TGCGCCAGCAGCCCGGCTGCGGCGGGGGGGCCTCGCGCAGATACGCAGTATTTT. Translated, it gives CASSPAAAGGPRADTQYF.

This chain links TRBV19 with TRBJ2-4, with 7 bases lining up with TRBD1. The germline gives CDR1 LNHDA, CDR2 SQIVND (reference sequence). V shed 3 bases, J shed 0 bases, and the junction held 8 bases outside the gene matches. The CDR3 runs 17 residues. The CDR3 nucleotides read TGTGCCAGTAGTATGACAGGGAGATGGTCAGCCAAAAACATTCAGTACTTC. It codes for CASSMTGRWSAKNIQYF.

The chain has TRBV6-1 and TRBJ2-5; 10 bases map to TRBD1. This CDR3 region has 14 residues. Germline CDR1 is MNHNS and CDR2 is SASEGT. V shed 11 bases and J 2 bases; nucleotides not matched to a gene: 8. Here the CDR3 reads CAVGWGQGQETQYF. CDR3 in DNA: TGTGCCGTCGGGTGGGGACAGGGGCAAGAGACCCAGTACTTC.

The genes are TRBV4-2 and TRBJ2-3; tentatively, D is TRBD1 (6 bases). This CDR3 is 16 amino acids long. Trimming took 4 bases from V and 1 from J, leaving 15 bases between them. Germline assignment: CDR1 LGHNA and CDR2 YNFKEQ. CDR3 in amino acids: CASSPQSGVRTDTQYF. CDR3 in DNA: TGTGCCAGCAGCCCTCAATCAGGGGTGCGCACAGATACGCAGTATTTT.

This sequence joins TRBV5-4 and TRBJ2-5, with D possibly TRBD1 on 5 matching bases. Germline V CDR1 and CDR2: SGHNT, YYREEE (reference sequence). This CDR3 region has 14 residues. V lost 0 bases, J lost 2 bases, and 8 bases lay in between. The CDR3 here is CASSLGQTQETQYF. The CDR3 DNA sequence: TGTGCCAGCAGCTTGGGACAGACTCAAGAGACCCAGTACTTC.

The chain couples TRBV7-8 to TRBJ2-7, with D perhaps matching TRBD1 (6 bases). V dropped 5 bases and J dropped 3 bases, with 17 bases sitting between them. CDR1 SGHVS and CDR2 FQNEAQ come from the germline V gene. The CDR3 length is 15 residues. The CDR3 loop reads CASSVVGTQLYEQYF. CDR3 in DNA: TGTGCCAGCAGCGTAGTGGGGACACAACTCTACGAGCAGTACTTC.

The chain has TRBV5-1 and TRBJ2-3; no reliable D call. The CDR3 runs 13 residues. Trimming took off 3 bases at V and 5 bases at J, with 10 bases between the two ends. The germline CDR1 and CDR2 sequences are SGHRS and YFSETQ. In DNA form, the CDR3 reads TGCGCCAGCAGCTCACAAACCCGAGATACGCAGTATTTT. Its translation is CASSSQTRDTQYF.

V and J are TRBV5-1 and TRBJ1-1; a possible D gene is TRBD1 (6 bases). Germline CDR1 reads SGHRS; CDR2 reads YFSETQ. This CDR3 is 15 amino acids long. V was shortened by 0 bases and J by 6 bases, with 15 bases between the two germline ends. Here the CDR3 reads CASSLVAGDWAEAFF. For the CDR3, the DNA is TGCGCCAGCAGCTTGGTTGCAGGGGATTGGGCTGAAGCTTTCTTT.

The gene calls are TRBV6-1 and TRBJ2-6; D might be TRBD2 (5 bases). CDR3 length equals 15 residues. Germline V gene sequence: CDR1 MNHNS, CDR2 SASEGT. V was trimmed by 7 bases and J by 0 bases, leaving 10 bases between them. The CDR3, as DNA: TGTGCCAGCACCGGACTGACCTCTGGGGCCAACGTCCTGACTTTC. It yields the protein CASTGLTSGANVLTF.

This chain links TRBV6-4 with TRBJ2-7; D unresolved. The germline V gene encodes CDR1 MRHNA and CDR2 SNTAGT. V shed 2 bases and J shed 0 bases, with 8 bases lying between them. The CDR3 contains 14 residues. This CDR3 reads CASSDRNYSYEQYF. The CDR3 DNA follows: TGTGCCAGCAGTGACCGGAACTACTCCTACGAGCAGTACTTC.